The TCR beta chain described here comes from a study of read filtering for tumor transcriptome and immune sequencing. Background on the study: Patients were about 17 male and about 15 female, mean age 65.9 years, range about 40 to 85. Eight or nine patients were R-ISS I, about 16 were R-ISS II, roughly 7 were R-ISS III.

This library used roughly 0.4 ug RNA and molecular barcoded adaptors spanning alpha/delta and beta/gamma chains. TCRdb used MiXCR to reprocess the reads, holding one entry per CDR3 protein. The top ten hold approximately 11% of the sample, which has over 50,000 distinct CDR3 sequences, around a fifth seen once. This clonotype was detected many times. The V gene lost 6 bases and the J gene lost 3 bases, with 9 bases spanning the gap. The CDR3 consists of 13 residues. The specimen sequenced was a population of CD138-negative cells sorted from bone marrow. This chain uses TRBV12-3 or TRBV12-4 with TRBJ1-5; D ambiguous. The source of this sequence is a donor aged 40 or over with multiple myeloma. The CDR3, as DNA: TGTGCCAGCAGCCCCCGGACCAATCAGCCCCAGCATTTT. Encoded protein: CASSPRTNQPQHF.